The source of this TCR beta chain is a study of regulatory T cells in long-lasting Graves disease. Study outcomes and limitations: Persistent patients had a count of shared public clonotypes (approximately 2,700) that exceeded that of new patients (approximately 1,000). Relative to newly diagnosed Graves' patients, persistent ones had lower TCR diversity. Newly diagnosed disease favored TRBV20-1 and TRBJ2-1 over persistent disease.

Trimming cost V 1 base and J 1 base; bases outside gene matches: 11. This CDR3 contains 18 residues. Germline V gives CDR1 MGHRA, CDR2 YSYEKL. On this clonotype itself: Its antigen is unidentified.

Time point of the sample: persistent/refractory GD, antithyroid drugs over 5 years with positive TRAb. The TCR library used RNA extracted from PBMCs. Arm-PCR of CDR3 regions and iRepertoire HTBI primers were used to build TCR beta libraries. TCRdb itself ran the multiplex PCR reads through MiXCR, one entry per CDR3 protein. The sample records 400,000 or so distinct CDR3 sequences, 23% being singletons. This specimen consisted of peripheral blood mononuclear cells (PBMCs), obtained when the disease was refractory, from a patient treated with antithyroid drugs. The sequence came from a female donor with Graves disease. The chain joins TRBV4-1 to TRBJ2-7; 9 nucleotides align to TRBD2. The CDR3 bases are TGCGCCAGCAGCCAAGCAGTGGACTTAGCGGGGGCTTCCTACGAGCAGTACTTC. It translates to CASSQAVDLAGASYEQYF.